This entry describes one T cell receptor (beta chain). Germline V gene data show CDR1 as SQVTM and CDR2 as ANQGSEA. V lost 4 bases and J lost 8; bases outside the gene matches: 11. The CDR3 has 14 amino acids. These data originate in a study of blood T cell repertoires in COVID-19. Study as a whole: Researchers got acute and convalescent COVID-19 samples from the United States, Italy and Spain. Sources were T cells, B-cell-depleted T cells, or PBMCs; the material itself was cDNA or gDNA.

Here immunoSEQ multiplex PCR was the method, and the copy in TCRdb shows in-frame clones only, minus some. The table records 150,000 to 200,000 clones, around 84% of them present only once. The specimen sequenced was peripheral blood. The V and J genes are TRBV29-1 and TRBJ1-2, with TRBD1 identical over 9 bases. The clonotype was recovered from a man in his forties or fifties with active or convalescent COVID-19. CDR3 loop: CSVGARTGEDGYTF. The CDR3 DNA is TGCAGCGTTGGAGCCCGGACAGGGGAGGACGGCTACACCTTC.